This entry lists 12 T cell receptor beta chains sequenced from one sample in a study of identical twins. TCRdb re-derived calls from the 5' RACE reads in MiXCR, one entry per CDR3 protein. The table lists about 390,000 distinct CDR3 sequences, roughly 9% of them singletons. Sequencing was performed on naive T cells sorted from blood. Receptors were obtained from a woman aged 50 to 60 in good health.

This clonotype was seen at least ten times. The chain couples TRBV2 to TRBJ1-1; the D is unclear. Trimming cost V 6 bases and J 4 bases, with 15 bases left between them. Germline values: CDR1 SNHLY, CDR2 FYNNEI. CDR3 length: 14 amino acids. DNA for the CDR3: TGTGCCAGCAGGGCAGGTATATGGTCCACTGAAGCTTTCTTT. As protein: CASRAGIWSTEAFF.

This clonotype was recorded many times. The chain joins TRBV5-1 to TRBJ2-1, with D possibly matching TRBD1 (6 bases). V lost 1 base and J lost 0, with 20 bases in between. This CDR3 comprises 19 residues. Germline V CDR1 and CDR2: SGHRS, YFSETQ. The CDR3 region is CASSLLWTASSGSYNEQFF. The CDR3 bases are TGCGCCAGCAGCTTGTTGTGGACAGCGTCGTCGGGCTCCTACAATGAGCAGTTCTTC. The full variable domain, completed using reference TRBV5-1 and TRBJ2-1, is KAGVTQTPRYLIKTRGQQVTLSCSPISGHRSVSWYQQTPGQGLQFLFEYFSETQRNKGNFPGRFSGRQFSNSRSEMNVSTLELGDSALYLCASSLLWTASSGSYNEQFFGPGTRLTVL.

This clonotype occurred many times. The chain couples TRBV10-3 to TRBJ1-5, with a possible D match to TRBD1 (5 bases). V gave up 4 bases and J gave up 3 bases, with 13 bases separating them. This CDR3 is built from 15 residues. The germline gives CDR1 ENHRY, CDR2 SYGVKD. CDR3 nucleotide sequence: TGTGCCATCAGTGGACCCGGGACGGTCAATCAGCCCCAGCATTTT. It translates to CAISGPGTVNQPQHF.

The chain uses TRBV29-1 and TRBJ2-3, with a possible D match to TRBD2 (5 bases). In germline, CDR1 is SQVTM, CDR2 ANQGSEA. V dropped 6 bases and J dropped 0 bases, with 13 bases sitting between them. This CDR3 is built from 14 residues. This CDR3 is CSVAPWTSTDTQYF. The CDR3 coding sequence is TGCAGCGTCGCACCGTGGACTAGCACAGATACGCAGTATTTT.

This chain links TRBV20-1 with TRBJ1-6, with D maybe TRBD1 (5 bases). In germline, CDR1 is DFQATT, CDR2 SNEGSKA (reference sequence). V gave up 6 bases and J gave up 1 base, with 10 bases separating them. CDR3 length equals 14 residues. CDR3 DNA sequence: TGCAGTGCCCCTGAGGGGTCCTATAATTCACCCCTCCACTTT. This translates into CSAPEGSYNSPLHF.

The chain recombines TRBV6-1 with TRBJ1-2; D is perhaps TRBD1 (5 bases). Per the germline V gene, CDR1 is MNHNS and CDR2 is SASEGT. The CDR3 spans 13 residues. V was trimmed by 8 bases and J by 1 base, leaving 11 bases between them. In DNA, the CDR3 is TGTGCCAGCTGGGGGAGACTTAACTATGGCTACACCTTC. The encoded protein is CASWGRLNYGYTF.

V gene TRBV7-9 combines with J gene TRBJ2-1, with 9 bases that match TRBD2. CDR1 and CDR2 from the germline V gene are SEHNR and FQNEAQ (reference sequence). V was pared by 0 bases and J by 3 bases, with 6 bases of the junction left unmatched. The CDR3 length is 17 residues. CDR3 sequence: CASSLAQASGNYNEQFF. CDR3 nucleotides: TGTGCCAGCAGCTTAGCGCAGGCTAGCGGGAACTACAATGAGCAGTTCTTC.

The sample holds a few counts of this clonotype. The chain couples TRBV11-2 to TRBJ2-5; 7 bases fit TRBD1. The CDR3 has 15 residues. Trimming took 7 bases from V and 1 from J; bases not matched to a gene: 9. Germline loops: CDR1 SGHAT, CDR2 FQNNGV. CDR3 sequence reads: CASTNPGQPQETQYF. The CDR3 DNA reads as TGTGCCAGCACCAACCCGGGACAGCCCCAAGAGACCCAGTACTTC.

The chain carries TRBV12-3 or TRBV12-4 and TRBJ2-3; D might be TRBD1 (6 bases). This CDR3 spans 13 amino acids. V was pared by 6 bases and J by 5 bases, with 12 bases between. Here the CDR3 reads CASSSEGEDTQYF. The CDR3 nucleotides are TGTGCCAGCAGCTCTGAGGGGGAAGATACGCAGTATTTT.

This clonotype was counted a few times. CDR3 region: CASSEFRSSGRAYEQYF. The CDR3, as DNA: TGCGCCAGCAGTGAGTTCCGTTCTAGCGGGAGGGCCTACGAGCAGTACTTC. The chain recombines TRBV10-2 with TRBJ2-7, with 12 bases identical to TRBD2. V lost 1 base, J lost 2 bases, and 6 bases stayed unmatched. The CDR3 length is 17 residues. Germline V gene data show CDR1 as WSHSY and CDR2 as SAAADI.

This clonotype was recorded a few times. The chain links TRBV11-2 to TRBJ1-1; TRBD1 aligns across 9 bases. The length of the CDR3 is 20 residues. Unmatched junction bases numbered 23, after V lost 5 bases and J lost 4 bases. Germline CDR1 SGHAT, CDR2 FQNNGV. This CDR3 is CASSSQGQGGGLRPFTEAFF. The CDR3 DNA sequence: TGTGCCAGCAGCAGTCAGGGACAGGGTGGGGGACTTAGGCCCTTCACTGAAGCTTTCTTT.

The table lists this clonotype with many counts. CDR3 protein: CASDVGGRNEQFF. The CDR3 DNA is TGTGCCAGCGACGTAGGCGGGAGGAATGAGCAGTTCTTC. This chain uses TRBV2 with TRBJ2-1, with TRBD2 identical over 8 bases. This CDR3 spans 13 amino acids. CDR1 is SNHLY, CDR2 FYNNEI, per germline. The J segment lost 7 bases and the V segment lost 8 bases, leaving 7 bases of the junction unmatched.